This is a list of T cell receptor beta chains from one sample in a study of glioma-infiltrating T cells after dendritic cell vaccination. Sequenced by immunoSEQ multiplex PCR; TCRdb stores in-frame clones only, minus some. The sample includes roughly 100,000 clones, almost 90% of them seen just once. Source: blood, taken after dendritic cell vaccination. The receptor source for this set is a human donor with glioblastoma. Each CDR3 is given with its conserved first and last residue. The D gene is left open where the match is weak. Some rows mark clone size as missing; the rest say once, few, many or name a class of expanded clone.

D gene: NA; J gene: TRBJ1-5; V gene: TRBV5-6; clone size: NA; CDR3 protein: CASSFWVSRSNQPQHF; CDR3 DNA: TGTGCCAGCAGCTTTTGGGTGTCGCGGAGCAATCAGCCCCAGCATTTT
D gene: TRBD1; J gene: TRBJ1-4; V gene: TRBV5-1; clone size: NA; CDR3 protein: CASSTGGGGEKLFF; CDR3 DNA: TGCGCCAGCAGCACAGGGGGCGGGGGAGAAAAACTGTTTTTT
D gene: TRBD1; J gene: TRBJ1-2; V gene: TRBV25-1; clone size: NA; CDR3 protein: CASSEQGGRGRKGYTF; CDR3 DNA: TGTGCCAGCAGTGAACAAGGGGGCAGGGGACGGAAGGGCTACACCTTC
D gene: TRBD2; J gene: TRBJ2-5; V gene: TRBV7-3; clone size: NA; CDR3 protein: CASSPQGLAAQETQYF; CDR3 DNA: TGTGCCAGCAGCCCCCAAGGACTAGCGGCCCAAGAGACCCAGTACTTC
D gene: NA; J gene: TRBJ1-2; V gene: TRBV5-4; clone size: NA; CDR3 protein: CASTRGSNYGYTF; CDR3 DNA: TGTGCCAGCACCCGGGGATCTAACTATGGCTACACCTTC
D gene: NA; J gene: TRBJ1-3; V gene: TRBV19; clone size: NA; CDR3 protein: CASRLQHSGNTIYF; CDR3 DNA: TGTGCCAGTAGGTTACAGCACTCTGGAAACACCATATATTTT
D gene: NA; J gene: TRBJ1-2; V gene: TRBV25-1; clone size: NA; CDR3 protein: CASSDDSAVYGYTF; CDR3 DNA: TGTGCCAGCAGTGACGACAGCGCAGTTTATGGCTACACCTTC
D gene: NA; J gene: TRBJ2-5; V gene: TRBV7-8; clone size: NA; CDR3 protein: CASSLVPSRGETQYF; CDR3 DNA: TGTGCCAGCAGCTTAGTACCTAGCCGGGGAGAGACCCAGTACTTC
D gene: TRBD1; J gene: TRBJ2-7; V gene: TRBV5-5; clone size: few; CDR3 protein: CASSPGQGPYEQYF; CDR3 DNA: TGTGCCAGCAGCCCGGGACAGGGTCCCTACGAGCAGTACTTC
D gene: NA; J gene: TRBJ2-2; V gene: TRBV15; clone size: NA; CDR3 protein: CATSRDVGTGELFF; CDR3 DNA: TGTGCCACCAGCAGAGATGTCGGTACCGGGGAGCTGTTTTTT
D gene: NA; J gene: TRBJ2-7; V gene: TRBV4-1; clone size: NA; CDR3 protein: CASSQDLAGSFIYEQYF; CDR3 DNA: TGCGCCAGCAGCCAAGATCTTGCGGGCAGCTTCATCTACGAGCAGTACTTC
D gene: NA; J gene: TRBJ2-3; V gene: TRBV30; clone size: NA; CDR3 protein: CAWSVSSGYTQYF; CDR3 DNA: TGTGCCTGGAGTGTAAGTTCGGGTTATACGCAGTATTTT
D gene: NA; J gene: TRBJ2-1; V gene: TRBV20-1; clone size: NA; CDR3 protein: CSASRGGEQFF; CDR3 DNA: TGCAGTGCTAGTAGGGGGGGGGAGCAGTTCTTC
D gene: NA; J gene: TRBJ2-7; V gene: TRBV11-1; clone size: once; CDR3 protein: CASSQNQGGSYEQYF; CDR3 DNA: TGTGCCAGCAGCCAAAACCAGGGGGGCTCCTACGAGCAGTACTTC
D gene: NA; J gene: TRBJ1-4; V gene: TRBV28; clone size: NA; CDR3 protein: CASSPQTNEKLFF; CDR3 DNA: TGTGCCAGCAGTCCCCAAACTAATGAAAAACTGTTTTTT
D gene: TRBD1; J gene: TRBJ2-2; V gene: TRBV29-1; clone size: NA; CDR3 protein: CSVGTANTGELFF; CDR3 DNA: TGCAGCGTGGGGACAGCCAACACCGGGGAGCTGTTTTTT
D gene: NA; J gene: TRBJ1-1; V gene: TRBV30; clone size: once; CDR3 protein: CAWSAGVGTPEGEAFF; CDR3 DNA: TGTGCCTGGAGCGCCGGGGTGGGGACTCCAGAGGGTGAAGCTTTCTTT
D gene: NA; J gene: TRBJ2-2; V gene: TRBV6-5; clone size: NA; CDR3 protein: CASRSGGGGTGELFF; CDR3 DNA: TGTGCCAGCCGATCGGGGGGCGGGGGCACCGGGGAGCTGTTTTTT
D gene: TRBD1; J gene: TRBJ2-7; V gene: TRBV10-3; clone size: few; CDR3 protein: CAISDGGQGVGDF; CDR3 DNA: TGTGCCATCAGTGATGGGGGACAGGGTGTTGGGGACTTC
D gene: NA; J gene: TRBJ1-1; V gene: TRBV11-2; clone size: NA; CDR3 protein: CASSLAQKEAFF; CDR3 DNA: TGTGCCAGCAGCTTAGCCCAGAAAGAAGCTTTCTTT
D gene: NA; J gene: TRBJ2-3; V gene: TRBV6-1; clone size: NA; CDR3 protein: CASRRLEGADTQYF; CDR3 DNA: TGTGCCAGCAGGAGACTAGAGGGAGCAGATACGCAGTATTTT
D gene: NA; J gene: TRBJ2-5; V gene: TRBV5-1; clone size: NA; CDR3 protein: CASSFFPGQETQYF; CDR3 DNA: TGCGCCAGCAGTTTTTTCCCAGGACAAGAGACCCAGTACTTC
D gene: TRBD2; J gene: TRBJ2-7; V gene: TRBV6-1; clone size: NA; CDR3 protein: CASSEVSGGPYEQYF; CDR3 DNA: TGTGCCAGCAGTGAAGTTAGCGGGGGCCCCTACGAGCAGTACTTC
D gene: NA; J gene: TRBJ2-7; V gene: TRBV6-5; clone size: NA; CDR3 protein: CASSQQRSGFYEQYF; CDR3 DNA: TGTGCCAGCAGCCAACAGCGGAGTGGGTTCTACGAGCAGTACTTC
D gene: TRBD2; J gene: TRBJ2-1; V gene: TRBV14; clone size: NA; CDR3 protein: CASSQSPTFSGRIYEQFF; CDR3 DNA: TGTGCCAGCAGCCAAAGCCCGACTTTTAGCGGGAGGATATATGAGCAGTTCTTC
D gene: NA; J gene: TRBJ1-3; V gene: TRBV6-5; clone size: few; CDR3 protein: CASRETEHSGNTIYF; CDR3 DNA: TGTGCCAGCAGAGAGACAGAACACTCTGGAAACACCATATATTTT
D gene: NA; J gene: TRBJ1-5; V gene: TRBV6-1; clone size: NA; CDR3 protein: CASRRAVNSNQPQHF; CDR3 DNA: TGTGCCAGCAGGAGGGCAGTCAATAGCAATCAGCCCCAGCATTTT
D gene: TRBD2; J gene: TRBJ2-3; V gene: TRBV2; clone size: NA; CDR3 protein: CASSPDGGDTDTQYF; CDR3 DNA: TGTGCCAGCAGCCCAGATGGGGGGGACACAGATACGCAGTATTTT
D gene: NA; J gene: TRBJ1-6; V gene: TRBV9; clone size: NA; CDR3 protein: CASSVGDFDSPLHF; CDR3 DNA: TGTGCCAGCAGCGTAGGAGACTTCGATTCACCCCTCCACTTT
D gene: TRBD1; J gene: TRBJ1-5; V gene: TRBV2; clone size: NA; CDR3 protein: CASSVTGGSNQPQHF; CDR3 DNA: TGTGCCAGCAGTGTCACAGGGGGGAGCAATCAGCCCCAGCATTTT
D gene: NA; J gene: TRBJ2-6; V gene: TRBV4-1; clone size: NA; CDR3 protein: CASSGRSGANVLTF; CDR3 DNA: TGCGCCAGCAGTGGCCGCTCTGGGGCCAACGTCCTGACTTTC
D gene: NA; J gene: TRBJ2-3; V gene: TRBV9; clone size: NA; CDR3 protein: CASSPRDRALTDTQYF; CDR3 DNA: TGTGCCAGCAGCCCGCGGGACAGAGCCCTCACAGATACGCAGTATTTT
D gene: NA; J gene: TRBJ2-1; V gene: TRBV5-1; clone size: NA; CDR3 protein: CASGLANNNEQFF; CDR3 DNA: TGCGCCAGCGGGTTAGCGAATAACAATGAGCAGTTCTTC
D gene: NA; J gene: TRBJ2-1; V gene: TRBV4-1; clone size: NA; CDR3 protein: CASSQDRVREQFF; CDR3 DNA: TGCGCCAGCAGCCAAGATCGGGTCCGTGAGCAGTTCTTC
D gene: NA; J gene: TRBJ2-5; V gene: TRBV20-1; clone size: few; CDR3 protein: CSAQDLGTQYF; CDR3 DNA: TGCAGTGCGCAGGATCTCGGGACCCAGTACTTC
D gene: TRBD1; J gene: TRBJ2-4; V gene: TRBV2; clone size: NA; CDR3 protein: CASSWDRATKNIQYF; CDR3 DNA: TGTGCCAGCAGTTGGGACAGGGCGACCAAAAACATTCAGTACTTC
D gene: TRBD1; J gene: TRBJ1-5; V gene: TRBV7-8; clone size: NA; CDR3 protein: CASSLDPWRQGTNQPQHF; CDR3 DNA: TGTGCCAGCAGCTTAGATCCCTGGAGACAGGGGACCAATCAGCCCCAGCATTTT
D gene: NA; J gene: TRBJ2-4; V gene: TRBV14; clone size: NA; CDR3 protein: CASSQDNGARIQYF; CDR3 DNA: TGTGCCAGCAGCCAAGATAACGGAGCGAGGATTCAGTACTTC
D gene: TRBD1; J gene: TRBJ1-2; V gene: TRBV2; clone size: once; CDR3 protein: CASSGAGDSGYGYTF; CDR3 DNA: TGTGCCAGCAGTGGGGCAGGGGACAGTGGGTATGGCTACACCTTC
D gene: NA; J gene: TRBJ2-7; V gene: TRBV10-3; clone size: NA; CDR3 protein: CAIGSLQGGEQYF; CDR3 DNA: TGTGCCATCGGCTCATTACAGGGGGGGGAGCAGTACTTC
D gene: TRBD2; J gene: TRBJ2-5; V gene: TRBV4-2; clone size: NA; CDR3 protein: CASSHPTSGRARETQYF; CDR3 DNA: TGTGCCAGCAGCCACCCGACTAGCGGGAGGGCCCGGGAGACCCAGTACTTC
D gene: NA; J gene: TRBJ2-2; V gene: TRBV5-4; clone size: once; CDR3 protein: CASSGGGNTGELFF; CDR3 DNA: TGTGCCAGCAGCGGGGGCGGGAACACCGGGGAGCTGTTTTTT